The 21 T cell receptor beta chains listed next were all sequenced from one sample in a study of CD8+CD57+ T cells in acquired aplastic anemia. CDR3 and TCR beta VDJ profiling relied on a genomic DNA template. TCRdb reanalysed the reads using MiXCR and keeps one entry per CDR3 protein. This table has roughly 290,000 distinct CDR3 sequences, approximately 60% appearing once. The patients chosen for sequencing had shown expansion of CD8+CD57+ cells (detected by flow cytometry). The source material was sorted CD4+, CD8+, or CD8+CD57+ T cells (not recorded which) from PBMCs. All receptors derive from a human donor with aplastic anemia.

V and J are TRBV10-3 and TRBJ2-3, with 12 nucleotides matching TRBD2. Germline CDR1 is ENHRY and CDR2 is SYGVKD. The CDR3 runs 18 residues. Trimming at V came to 4 bases and at J to 0 bases, leaving 8 bases not matched to a gene. The CDR3 DNA reads TGTGCCATCAGTGGCCTGACTAGCGGGGGTTCTAGCACAGATACGCAGTATTTT. Protein product: CAISGLTSGGSSTDTQYF.

This chain uses TRBV5-1 with TRBJ1-6; D gene ambiguous. Trimming left V 0 bases short and J 5 bases short, with 18 bases between. The CDR3 is 18 residues long. The germline V gene has CDR1 SGHRS and CDR2 YFSETQ. The CDR3 reads CASSLEGRTNPDNSPLHF. The CDR3 nucleotides read TGCGCCAGCAGCTTGGAGGGCAGAACGAACCCGGATAATTCACCCCTCCACTTT.

This clonotype was counted only a few times. The chain recombines TRBV10-3 with TRBJ2-7; 12 bases match TRBD2. J was trimmed by 3 bases and V by 8 bases; bases with no gene match: 8. Germline loops: CDR1 ENHRY, CDR2 SYGVKD. This CDR3 has 15 amino acids. In DNA form, the CDR3 reads TGTGCCATCCGGGGGTTGACTAGCGGGAGCTACGAGCAGTACTTC. Amino acids: CAIRGLTSGSYEQYF.

This clonotype was detected only a few times. The chain combines TRBV10-3 with TRBJ2-1; D call uncertain. CDR1 and CDR2 (germline): ENHRY, SYGVKD. This CDR3 is 16 amino acids long. Trimming shortened V by 4 bases and J by 0 bases, and 13 bases separated the two germline ends. DNA of the CDR3: TGTGCCATCAGTGCTGGCGGTGGCGCCTCCTACAATGAGCAGTTCTTC. This encodes CAISAGGGASYNEQFF.

The V call is TRBV5-1, the J call TRBJ2-5, with D unresolved. The CDR3 is 15 amino acids. The V end lost 1 base, the J end lost 4 bases, and 14 bases lay between the germline ends. The V gene's germline CDR1 is SGHRS and CDR2 YFSETQ. The CDR3 loop reads CASSLSNEQRETQYF. The CDR3 DNA reads TGCGCCAGCAGCTTGTCCAATGAGCAGAGAGAGACCCAGTACTTC.

This clonotype turned up a few times. The gene calls are TRBV10-2 and TRBJ1-5, with D unclear. The V and J ends lost 10 bases and 4 bases respectively, with 14 bases between them. This CDR3 comprises 13 residues. From germline, CDR1 is WSHSY and CDR2 SAAADI. CDR3 in DNA: TGCGCCACCAGAGCCGGGGTTAATCAGCCCCAGCATTTT. Amino acid sequence: CATRAGVNQPQHF.

The chain is built from TRBV2 and TRBJ1-1, with TRBD1 as a possible D gene (6 bases). Looked up from germline, CDR1 is SNHLY and CDR2 is FYNNEI. The CDR3 contains 14 residues. Trimming stripped 7 bases from V and 5 bases from J, with 17 bases between. DNA for the CDR3: TGTGCCAGCACCGAGGGGGGGCTGATTACTGAAGCTTTCTTT. It yields the protein CASTEGGLITEAFF.

This clonotype came up a few times. The chain carries TRBV5-4 and TRBJ1-1; 9 bases are a match to TRBD1. J gave up 10 bases and V 3 bases, and 13 bases lay outside the gene matches. Germline assignment: CDR1 SGHNT and CDR2 YYREEE (reference sequence). The CDR3 is 15 amino acids. CDR3 loop: CASSSGADRGRAAFF. The CDR3 DNA follows: TGTGCCAGCAGCTCGGGCGCGGACAGGGGTCGGGCAGCTTTCTTT.

The chain carries TRBV15 and TRBJ2-5; possibly TRBD2 for D (5 bases). This CDR3 has 14 residues. Germline V gene lookup returns CDR1 LNHNV and CDR2 YYDKDF (reference sequence). V was shortened by 5 bases and J by 5 bases, with 15 bases between the two germline ends. CDR3 amino acids: CATSRKGSGETQYF. CDR3 nucleotide sequence: TGTGCCACCAGCCGAAAAGGGTCGGGGGAGACCCAGTACTTC. Full variable domain (remainder filled in from reference TRBV15 and TRBJ2-5): DAMVIQNPRYQVTQFGKPVTLSCSQTLNHNVMYWYQQKSSQAPKLLFHYYDKDFNNEADTPDNFQSRRPNTSFCFLDIRSPGLGDTAMYLCATSRKGSGETQYFGPGTRLLVL.

This clonotype appeared a single time. The chain is built from TRBV3-1 and TRBJ2-7; D is undetermined. There are 13 residues in the CDR3. Trimming left V 3 bases short and J 2 bases short, with 8 bases between. CDR1 is LGHDT and CDR2 is YNNKEL in the germline V gene (reference sequence). The chain's CDR3 is CASSHTEPYEQYF. CDR3 bases: TGTGCCAGCAGCCACACAGAACCCTACGAGCAGTACTTC.

The chain has TRBV7-9 and TRBJ2-1; tentative D call: TRBD1 (5 bases). The germline V gene has CDR1 SEHNR and CDR2 FQNEAQ (reference sequence). This CDR3 has 13 residues. Trimming took 5 bases from V and 5 from J, leaving 10 bases between them. This chain's CDR3 is CASSGQQDNEQFF. In DNA form, the CDR3 reads TGTGCCAGCAGCGGACAACAGGACAATGAGCAGTTCTTC.

For this clonotype: Mismatch with germline at one junction end may stem from a read error. This chain connects TRBV6-1 to TRBJ1-2; 8 bases match TRBD1. Germline lookup yields CDR1 MNHNS and CDR2 SASEGT. The CDR3 spans 10 residues. CDR3 DNA: TGTGCCAGCAGCTGGACAGGGAGCTTCTTC. Translation: CASSWTGSFF.

This clonotype was detected a few times. The rearrangement links TRBV9 to TRBJ1-5, with D hard to call. V was pared by 0 bases and J by 0 bases, with 7 bases between. There are 15 residues in the CDR3. Germline V gene data show CDR1 as SGDLS and CDR2 as YYNGEE. The CDR3 loop is CASSVAADSNQPQHF. In nucleotides, the CDR3 is TGTGCCAGCAGCGTAGCTGCGGATAGCAATCAGCCCCAGCATTTT.

This clonotype appeared a few times. One end of the junction varies from germline; a read error may be responsible. The chain couples TRBV7-2 to TRBJ2-7, with no clear D. This CDR3 has 8 amino acids. The germline gives CDR1 SGHTA, CDR2 FQGNSA. Here the CDR3 reads CASSIATF. In nucleotides, the CDR3 is TGTGCCAGCAGCATAGCTACGTTC.

The rearrangement links TRBV7-9 to TRBJ2-5, with 13 bases matching TRBD2. The V gene's germline CDR1 is SEHNR and CDR2 FQNEAQ (reference sequence). The V and J ends lost 5 bases and 3 bases, in that order; junction bases with no gene match: 12. This CDR3 is 18 amino acids long. The CDR3 spells CASSPGTSGTQSKETQYF. In DNA form, the CDR3 reads TGTGCCAGCAGCCCCGGGACTAGCGGGACCCAAAGTAAAGAGACCCAGTACTTC.

This clonotype was counted ten times or more. This chain uses TRBV18 with TRBJ2-7; no clear D. V lost 0 bases to trimming and J lost 1 base, with 1 base between them. The CDR3 is 12 amino acids. Germline V CDR1 and CDR2: KGHSH, LQKENI. The CDR3, as DNA: TGTGCCAGCTCACCACCTTCCTACGAGCAGTACTTC. Its protein is CASSPPSYEQYF.

The chain recombines TRBV14 with TRBJ1-4; D not resolved. The CDR3 is 15 residues long. Germline CDR1 reads SGHDN; CDR2 reads FVKESK. Deletions cut 1 base from V and 8 bases from J, with 14 bases between. This CDR3 is CASSQARATGEKLFF. The CDR3 region has the DNA TGTGCCAGCAGCCAAGCGAGGGCCACCGGCGAAAAACTGTTTTTT.

The V and J genes are TRBV7-2 and TRBJ2-3, with 8 bases aligning to TRBD2. The germline CDR1 and CDR2 sequences are SGHTA and FQGNSA. The V gene end was trimmed by 5 bases and the J gene end by 2 bases; junction bases not matched to a gene: 3. This CDR3 contains 14 residues. The CDR3 DNA reads TGTGCCAGCAGCCCGCGGGGGGACACAGATACGCAGTATTTT. This translates into CASSPRGDTDTQYF.

This clonotype has more than one count but fewer than ten. The chain links TRBV6-5 to TRBJ2-2, with TRBD2 as a possible D gene (5 bases). The ends were cut back, 0 bases at V and 4 bases at J, with 12 bases in the middle. Germline V lookup: CDR1 MNHEY, CDR2 SVGAGI. The CDR3 has 16 amino acids. The CDR3 region has the DNA TGTGCCAGCAGTTACTCAGGACCACGGGGCACCGGGGAGCTGTTTTTT. It yields the protein CASSYSGPRGTGELFF.

The chain recombines TRBV25-1 with TRBJ2-7, with D tentatively TRBD1 (5 bases). Looked up from germline, CDR1 is MGHDK and CDR2 is SYGVNS. Trimming removed 6 bases at V and 4 bases at J, with 13 bases between. CDR3 length: 13 residues. CDR3 protein: CASSQDNEYEQYF. In nucleotides, the CDR3 is TGTGCCAGCAGCCAGGACAACGAATACGAGCAGTACTTC.

The chain links TRBV5-1 to TRBJ2-3, with D tentatively TRBD2 (5 bases). The germline gives CDR1 SGHRS, CDR2 YFSETQ. The ends were cut back, 4 bases at V and 6 bases at J, with 15 bases in the middle. This CDR3 has 14 amino acids. CDR3 loop: CASSMIEGADTQYF. The DNA for the CDR3 is TGCGCCAGCAGCATGATCGAGGGAGCGGATACGCAGTATTTT. Full variable domain (remainder filled in from reference TRBV5-1 and TRBJ2-3): KAGVTQTPRYLIKTRGQQVTLSCSPISGHRSVSWYQQTPGQGLQFLFEYFSETQRNKGNFPGRFSGRQFSNSRSEMNVSTLELGDSALYLCASSMIEGADTQYFGPGTRLTVL.